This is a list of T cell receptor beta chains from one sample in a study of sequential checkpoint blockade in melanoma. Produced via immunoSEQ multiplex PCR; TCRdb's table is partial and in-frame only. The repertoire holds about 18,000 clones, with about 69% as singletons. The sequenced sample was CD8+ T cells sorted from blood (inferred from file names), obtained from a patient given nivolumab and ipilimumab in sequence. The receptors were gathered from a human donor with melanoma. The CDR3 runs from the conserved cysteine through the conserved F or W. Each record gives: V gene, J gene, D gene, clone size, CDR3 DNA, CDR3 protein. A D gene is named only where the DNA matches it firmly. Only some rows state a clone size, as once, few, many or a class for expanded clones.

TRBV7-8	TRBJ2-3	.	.	TGTGCCAGCAGCTACAGGGTGGATACGCAGTATTTT	CASSYRVDTQYF
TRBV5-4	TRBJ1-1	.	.	TGTGCCAGCAGCAGGGGGGGGACATCGGGCAGAACTGAAGCTTTCTTT	CASSRGGTSGRTEAFF
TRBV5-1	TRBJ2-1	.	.	TGCGCCAGCAGCTTCCCCGCTGCGGTGAGCTCCTACAATGAGCAGTTCTTC	CASSFPAAVSSYNEQFF
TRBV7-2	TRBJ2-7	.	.	TGTGCCAGCAGCCCCGGTTACAGCAAACACTACGAGCAGTACTTC	CASSPGYSKHYEQYF
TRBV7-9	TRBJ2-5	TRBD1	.	TGTGCCAGCAGCCCCCCTGGGGACAGACACCAAGAGACCCAGTACTTC	CASSPPGDRHQETQYF
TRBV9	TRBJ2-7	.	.	TGTGCCAGCAGCGTAGCGGCAGGGCCGACCTACGAGCAGTACTTC	CASSVAAGPTYEQYF
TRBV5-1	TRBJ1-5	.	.	TGCGCCAGCAGCTTGGGCACCGGAGTAGGTCAGCCCCAGCATTTT	CASSLGTGVGQPQHF
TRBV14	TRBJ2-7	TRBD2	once	TGTGCCAGCAGCCCCCAACCGGGACTAGCCACCGAGCAGTACTTC	CASSPQPGLATEQYF
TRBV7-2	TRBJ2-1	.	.	TGTGCCAGCACCCTCCCCGGGTCGTATTGGCCCAATGAGCAGTTCTTC	CASTLPGSYWPNEQFF
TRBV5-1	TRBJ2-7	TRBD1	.	TGCGCCAGCAATTACGGGACAGGTCCCTACGAGCAGTACTTC	CASNYGTGPYEQYF
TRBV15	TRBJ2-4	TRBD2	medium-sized	TGTGCCACCAGCACCCCTAGCGGCCCTGAGATAAACATTCAGTACTTC	CATSTPSGPEINIQYF
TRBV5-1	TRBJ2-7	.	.	TGCGCCAGCAGCTTGTGGCAATTGACAGGTCCGGGGTACGAGCAGTACTTC	CASSLWQLTGPGYEQYF
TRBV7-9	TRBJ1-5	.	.	TGTGCCAGCAGGGGGCGAGGCAATCAGCCCCAGCATTTT	CASRGRGNQPQHF
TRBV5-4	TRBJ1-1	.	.	TGTGCCAGCAGCTTGGGAGGGCAGGTCCTTAAAGTGAACACTGAAGCTTTCTTT	CASSLGGQVLKVNTEAFF
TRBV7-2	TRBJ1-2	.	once	TGTGCCAGCAGCTTAATCTCAGGGACTAACTATGGCTACACCTTC	CASSLISGTNYGYTF
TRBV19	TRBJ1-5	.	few	TGTGCCAGTAGTATCGGGGTTTCTCAGCCCCAGCATTTT	CASSIGVSQPQHF
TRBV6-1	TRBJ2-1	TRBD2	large	TGTGCCAGCCTTTTCGGACTAGCGGACTACAATGAGCAGTTCTTC	CASLFGLADYNEQFF
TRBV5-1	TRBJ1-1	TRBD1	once	TGCGCCAGCAGTCATTTACAGGGGGTCCGAGGCACTGAAGCTTTCTTT	CASSHLQGVRGTEAFF
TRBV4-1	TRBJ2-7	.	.	TGCGCCAGCAGCCTTTTCTTCACCGATCCCGCGGCCTACGAGCAGTACTTC	CASSLFFTDPAAYEQYF
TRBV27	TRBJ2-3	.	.	TGTGCCAGCGGATTCGGGGATACGCAGTATTTT	CASGFGDTQYF
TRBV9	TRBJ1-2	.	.	TGTGCCAGCAGCGTAGATGCTTTTCCCCTAACCTATGGCTACACCTTC	CASSVDAFPLTYGYTF
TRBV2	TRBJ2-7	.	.	TGTGCCAGCCTCAGGTACGAGCAGTACTTC	CASLRYEQYF
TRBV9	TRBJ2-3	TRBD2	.	TGTGCCAGCAGCGTAGACGGGGGGAGGGCAGATACGCAGTATTTT	CASSVDGGRADTQYF
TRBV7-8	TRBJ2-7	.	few	TGTGCCAGCAGCTTAGCGCTGACAGGCTCCTACGAGCAGTACTTC	CASSLALTGSYEQYF
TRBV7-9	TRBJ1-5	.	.	TGTGCCAGCAGCTTAAGGGAGAGCAATCAGCCCCAGCATTTT	CASSLRESNQPQHF
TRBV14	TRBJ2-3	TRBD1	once	TGTGCCAGCAGACGGGACAGTTCTTGGGATACGCAGTATTTT	CASRRDSSWDTQYF
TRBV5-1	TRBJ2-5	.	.	TGCGCCAGCAGCTTGGAAGGGTGGGAGCAGTACTTC	CASSLEGWEQYF
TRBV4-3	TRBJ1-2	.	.	TGCGCCAGCAGCCAAGATCGGGAAGGACCCAACTATGGCTACACCTTC	CASSQDREGPNYGYTF
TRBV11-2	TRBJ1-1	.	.	TGTGCCAGCAGCTTAACGGACAGTATGAACACTGAAGCTTTCTTT	CASSLTDSMNTEAFF
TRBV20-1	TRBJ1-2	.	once	TGCAGTGCACATATCTATGGCTACACCTTC	CSAHIYGYTF
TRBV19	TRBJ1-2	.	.	TGTGCCAGTAAAATGTGGGGACACCTAGACGATGGCTACACCTTC	CASKMWGHLDDGYTF
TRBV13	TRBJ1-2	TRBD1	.	TGTGCCAGCAGTACGCGGACAGGGATCGCGGTGGGCTACACCTTC	CASSTRTGIAVGYTF
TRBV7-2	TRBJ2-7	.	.	TGTGCCAGCAGCCCCGGTTACGAGCAGTACTTC	CASSPGYEQYF
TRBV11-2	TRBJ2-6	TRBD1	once	TGTGCCAGCAGCGCCGGACAGGGAGTCTTTGGGGCCAACGTCCTGACTTTC	CASSAGQGVFGANVLTF
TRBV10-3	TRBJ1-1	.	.	TGTGCCATCAGTGAGACGTGGGGCCGGAACACTGAAGCTTTCTTT	CAISETWGRNTEAFF
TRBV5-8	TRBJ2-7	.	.	TGCGCCAGCAGCCAAGCTGTAGTGTCCTCCTACGAGCAGTACTTC	CASSQAVVSSYEQYF
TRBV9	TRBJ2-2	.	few	TGTGCCAGCAGCGTAGTGGGCGGGGCGAACACCGGGGAGCTGTTTTTT	CASSVVGGANTGELFF
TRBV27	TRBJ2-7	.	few	TGTGCCAGCAGTTTAACCAGGGATGGAGAGCAGTACTTC	CASSLTRDGEQYF
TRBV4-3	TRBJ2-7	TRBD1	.	TGCGCCAGCAGCCATCAGGGACAGGGGGCGCGGGAGCAGTACTTC	CASSHQGQGAREQYF
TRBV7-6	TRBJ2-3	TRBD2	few	TGTGCCAGCAGCTTAGCAGTAGCGGGAGGGGCAGATACGCAGTATTTT	CASSLAVAGGADTQYF
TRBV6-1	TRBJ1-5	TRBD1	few	TGTGCCAGCAGTGCCGGGACAGGCGACAATCAGCCCCAGCATTTT	CASSAGTGDNQPQHF
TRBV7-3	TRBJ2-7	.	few	TGTGCCAGCAGCTCCCCCGGCGGATTGAGCTCCTACGAGCAGTACTTC	CASSSPGGLSSYEQYF
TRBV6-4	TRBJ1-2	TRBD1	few	TGTGCCAGCAGTACTCGGACCGGGACAGCCCATGGCTACACCTTC	CASSTRTGTAHGYTF
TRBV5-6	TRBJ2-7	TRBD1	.	TGTGCCAGCAGCCCTGGACAGGGCTCCTACGAGCAGTACTTC	CASSPGQGSYEQYF
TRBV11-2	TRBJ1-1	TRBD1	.	TGTGCCAGCAAGGAGGGGGCCACTGAAGCTTTCTTT	CASKEGATEAFF
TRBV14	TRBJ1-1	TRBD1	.	TGTGCCAGCAGCCAAGTAGGCAGGCTACAGGGGGCGCGGACTGAAGCTTTCTTT	CASSQVGRLQGARTEAFF
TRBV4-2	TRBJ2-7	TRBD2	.	TGTGCCAGCAGCCAGACTAGCGGGAGGATCTACGAGCAGTACTTC	CASSQTSGRIYEQYF
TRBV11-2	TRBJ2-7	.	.	TGTGCCAGCAGCTTACTACTTGGAGTCGAGCAGTACTTC	CASSLLLGVEQYF